The next 32 T cell receptor beta chains were all read from a single sample in a study of CD8+CD57+ T cells in acquired aplastic anemia. For CDR3 and TCR beta VDJ profiling, genomic DNA was the template used. MiXCR, run by TCRdb on the reads, gives a single entry per CDR3 protein. The sample yields some 220,000 distinct CDR3 sequences, 30% to 40% seen once. Sample: sorted CD4+, CD8+, or CD8+CD57+ T cells (not recorded which) from PBMCs. Source of these receptors: a human donor in good health, serving as a control.

The V call is TRBV27, the J call TRBJ2-3; TRBD1 matches at 10 bases. V lost 0 bases, J lost 4 bases, and 7 bases stayed unmatched. The CDR3 runs to 17 residues. Germline values: CDR1 MNHEY, CDR2 SMNVEV (reference sequence). CDR3 region: CASSLSPGQGVADTQYF. As DNA, the CDR3 is TGTGCCAGCAGTTTATCCCCCGGACAGGGGGTCGCAGATACGCAGTATTTT.

This clonotype was detected only a few times. The chain uses TRBV15 and TRBJ1-5; 7 nucleotides match TRBD1. The V gene end was trimmed by 5 bases and the J gene end by 0 bases; junction bases not matched to a gene: 7. Looked up from germline, CDR1 is LNHNV and CDR2 is YYDKDF (reference sequence). The CDR3 loop spans 16 amino acids. CDR3 loop: CATSRRQGYSNQPQHF. Here the CDR3 DNA reads TGTGCCACCAGCCGAAGACAGGGCTATAGCAATCAGCCCCAGCATTTT.

This chain connects TRBV7-9 to TRBJ1-4, with 10 bases fitting TRBD1. This CDR3 contains 17 residues. CDR1 is SEHNR and CDR2 is FQNEAQ in the germline V gene (reference sequence). With 5 bases clipped from V and 4 bases from J, the junction kept 10 bases outside the gene matches. This chain's CDR3 is CASSGRTGGRGNEKLFF. CDR3 bases: TGTGCCAGCAGCGGTAGGACAGGGGGACGAGGTAATGAAAAACTGTTTTTT.

The gene calls are TRBV4-2 and TRBJ2-1, with D perhaps matching TRBD1 (6 bases). CDR3 length equals 16 residues. Germline V gives CDR1 LGHNA, CDR2 YNFKEQ. V gave up 2 bases and J gave up 0 bases, with 11 bases separating them. The CDR3 loop reads CASSQRGSSSYNEQFF. The CDR3 nucleotides are TGTGCCAGCAGCCAAAGGGGGTCGAGCTCCTACAATGAGCAGTTCTTC.

Details on this clonotype: This clone may be a read error of a much larger clone one base away. Because it lacks the conserved phenylalanine or tryptophan at the end, this CDR3 is likely a read error. This chain joins TRBV11-1 and TRBJ2-7; D is possibly TRBD1 or TRBD2 (5 bases each). There are 16 residues in the CDR3. Germline lookup yields CDR1 SGHAT and CDR2 FQDESV (reference sequence). V lost 5 bases to trimming and J lost 2 bases, with 19 bases between them. DNA of the CDR3: TGTGCCAGCAGCCCCCCAACAGGAGGTAAGCCCTACGAGCAGTACCTC. Residues: CASSPPTGGKPYEQYL.

V is TRBV7-2 and J is TRBJ2-2; 12 nucleotides match TRBD2. V lost 1 base to trimming and J lost 7 bases; unmatched junction nucleotides: 13. Germline CDR1 reads SGHTA; CDR2 reads FQGNSA. The CDR3 sequence is 19 residues long. This CDR3 reads CASSLVSRLAGASNGELFF. The CDR3 nucleotides read TGTGCCAGCAGCTTAGTTAGTCGACTAGCGGGAGCGTCGAACGGGGAGCTGTTTTTT.

This chain uses TRBV15 with TRBJ2-7; 7 bases agree with TRBD1. Germline V gene lookup returns CDR1 LNHNV and CDR2 YYDKDF (reference sequence). V lost 4 bases to trimming and J lost 3 bases; unmatched junction nucleotides: 9. The CDR3 consists of 15 residues. The CDR3 is CATSTRQGPDYEQYF. Written as DNA, the CDR3 is TGTGCCACCAGCACTCGACAGGGACCGGACTACGAGCAGTACTTC.

This clonotype was seen more than once but under ten times. The V and J genes are TRBV7-9 and TRBJ2-5; D is ambiguous. The CDR3 has 16 residues. The ends were cut back, 2 bases at V and 0 bases at J, with 13 bases in the middle. Germline V gives CDR1 SEHNR, CDR2 FQNEAQ (reference sequence). Written as DNA, the CDR3 is TGTGCCAGCAGCTTACACTACAGTCAGTACCAAGAGACCCAGTACTTC. Amino acid sequence: CASSLHYSQYQETQYF. The whole variable domain, remainder taken from reference TRBV7-9 and TRBJ2-5, is DTGVSQNPRHKITKRGQNVTFRCDPISEHNRLYWYRQTLGQGPEFLTYFQNEAQLEKSRLLSDRFSAERPKGSFSTLEIQRTEQGDSAMYLCASSLHYSQYQETQYFGPGTRLLVL.

This clonotype was counted ten times or more. V gene TRBV2 combines with J gene TRBJ2-2; TRBD2 is a possible D gene (6 bases). Between the trimmed V and J ends, which lost 8 bases and 7 bases, there was a span of 11 bases. This CDR3 has 12 amino acids. Per germline, CDR1 SNHLY and CDR2 FYNNEI. CDR3 sequence reads: CASGRLIGELFF. In nucleotides, the CDR3 is TGTGCCAGCGGGAGGCTAATCGGGGAGCTGTTTTTT.

A single count supports this clonotype. The CDR3 spells CASSAPQAVSRYEQYF. DNA for the CDR3: TGTGCCAGTAGTGCACCTCAAGCAGTGTCGCGCTACGAGCAGTACTTC. The chain combines TRBV19 with TRBJ2-7; the D is unclear. CDR3 length: 16 residues. V shed 5 bases and J shed 3 bases, with 20 bases lying between them. Germline lookup yields CDR1 LNHDA and CDR2 SQIVND (reference sequence).

This chain joins TRBV20-1 and TRBJ2-6, with no clear D. Trimming shortened V by 6 bases and J by 0 bases, and 15 bases separated the two germline ends. This CDR3 is 16 amino acids long. Germline V gene data show CDR1 as DFQATT and CDR2 as SNEGSKA (reference sequence). CDR3 protein: CSANALPGSGANVLTF. CDR3 in DNA: TGCAGTGCCAACGCCCTCCCAGGCTCTGGGGCCAACGTCCTGACTTTC.

This clonotype was recorded at least ten times. The V call is TRBV7-9, the J call TRBJ2-3; D is uncertain. This CDR3 has 12 amino acids. V lost 11 bases to trimming and J lost 0 bases, with 9 bases between them. The germline V gene has CDR1 SEHNR and CDR2 FQNEAQ (reference sequence). The CDR3 reads CASGGSTDTQYF. The CDR3 DNA reads TGTGCCTCCGGCGGAAGCACAGATACGCAGTATTTT.

The rearrangement links TRBV24-1 to TRBJ2-3; either TRBD1 or TRBD2 may supply D (5 bases each). Between the trimmed V and J ends, which lost 2 bases and 5 bases, there was a span of 10 bases. The V gene's germline CDR1 is KGHDR and CDR2 SFDVKD. The CDR3 totals 14 residues. The CDR3 spells CATSDWDQQDTQYF. CDR3 sequence (DNA): TGTGCCACCAGTGATTGGGACCAGCAAGATACGCAGTATTTT.

As regards this clonotype: Sequence at one end of the junction differs from germline and may be a read error. The chain has TRBV30 and TRBJ2-3, with 9 bases identical to TRBD2. Germline CDR1 GTSNPN, CDR2 SVGIG (reference sequence). This CDR3 has 14 residues. CDR3 sequence (DNA): TGTGCCTGGAGTGTAAGCGGGGGGACAGATACGCGGTATTTT. Its translation is CAWSVSGGTDTRYF.

This chain uses TRBV20-1 with TRBJ2-2, with TRBD2 matching 13 bases. The CDR3 length is 17 residues. Germline V gene data show CDR1 as DFQATT and CDR2 as SNEGSKA (reference sequence). The V segment lost 5 bases and the J segment 0 bases; nucleotides outside the gene matches: 6. The CDR3 nucleotides are TGCAGTGCTCCGCGACTAGCGGGGGGTACGAACACCGGGGAGCTGTTTTTT. Translated: CSAPRLAGGTNTGELFF.

This clonotype has ten or more counts. The rearrangement uses TRBV20-1 and TRBJ2-5; no clear D gene. Between the trimmed V and J ends, which lost 5 bases and 3 bases, there was a span of 7 bases. CDR1 and CDR2 (germline): DFQATT, SNEGSKA (reference sequence). The CDR3 consists of 11 residues. The CDR3 protein is CSAEKEETQYF. DNA for the CDR3: TGCAGTGCTGAAAAAGAAGAGACCCAGTACTTC.

This clonotype was seen many times. The genes are TRBV19 and TRBJ2-7; unclear D gene. The CDR3 contains 11 residues. Germline CDR1 and CDR2: LNHDA and SQIVND (reference sequence). V lost 8 bases, J lost 1 base, and 6 bases lay in between. CDR3: CASADSYEQYF. CDR3 coding DNA: TGTGCCAGTGCCGATTCCTACGAGCAGTACTTC.

J is TRBJ1-5 and V is TRBV7-6; no firm D call. Germline V gene data show CDR1 as SGHVS and CDR2 as FNYEAQ. With 1 base removed from V and 1 base from J, the gap between germline ends came to 5 bases. The CDR3 is 14 residues long. CDR3 sequence reads: CASSLDMSNQPQHF. The CDR3 DNA is TGTGCCAGCAGCTTAGACATGAGCAATCAGCCCCAGCATTTT.

As concerns this clonotype: A read error may account for a junction end that differs from germline. The rearrangement joins TRBV10-3 to TRBJ1-5; TRBD1 agrees at 10 bases. In germline, CDR1 is ENHRY, CDR2 SYGVKD. The length of the CDR3 is 15 residues. The CDR3 DNA is TGTGCCAGCAGTGAGACAGGGGGCGGTTTGCTGCCCCAGCATTTT. Protein sequence: CASSETGGGLLPQHF.

This clonotype appeared a single time. One end of the junction fails to match germline, which may point to a read error. J is TRBJ2-7 and V is TRBV11-2; D is perhaps TRBD1 (5 bases). CDR1 SGHAT and CDR2 FQNNGV come from the germline V gene. The CDR3 consists of 15 residues. The CDR3 loop is CASSLGGGASDEQYF. The CDR3 DNA sequence: TGTGCCAGCAGCTTAGGCGGTGGGGCCTCCGACGAGCAGTACTTC.

This clonotype was observed many times. This chain joins TRBV20-1 and TRBJ1-5, with D unresolved. CDR3 size: 13 residues. The germline CDR1 and CDR2 sequences are DFQATT and SNEGSKA (reference sequence). Trimming cost V 3 bases and J 1 base, with 7 bases left between them. The CDR3 is CSASDTSNQPQHF. The DNA of the CDR3 is TGCAGTGCTAGCGACACCAGCAATCAGCCCCAGCATTTT.

The rearrangement uses TRBV15 and TRBJ1-2, with D uncertain. The V end lost 0 bases, the J end lost 4 bases, and 6 bases lay between the germline ends. The germline CDR1 and CDR2 sequences are LNHNV and YYDKDF (reference sequence). This CDR3 region has 13 residues. The CDR3 is CATSREQSYGYTF. The CDR3 DNA reads as TGTGCCACCAGCAGAGAACAGAGCTATGGCTACACCTTC.

This chain joins TRBV9 and TRBJ1-1; 9 bases align to TRBD1. Looked up from germline, CDR1 is SGDLS and CDR2 is YYNGEE. J lost 4 bases, V lost 3 bases, and 10 bases had no gene match. The CDR3 runs to 16 residues. In nucleotides, the CDR3 is TGTGCCAGCAGCGCAAAACTGGGGGGACAGGGCACTGAAGCTTTCTTT. Translating gives CASSAKLGGQGTEAFF.

Regarding this clonotype: This sequence may be a read error, since a much larger clone differs from it by one base. Given the absence of the conserved phenylalanine or tryptophan at the CDR3 end, a read error is likely. This rearrangement joins TRBV4-1 to TRBJ2-7, with D uncertain. Per the germline V gene, CDR1 is MGHRA and CDR2 is YSYEKL. Trimming took 5 bases from V and 5 from J, leaving 13 bases between them. This CDR3 contains 13 residues. This CDR3 reads CASSAVGRNEQYL. The CDR3 nucleotides read TGCGCCAGCAGCGCGGTGGGTAGAAACGAGCAGTACCTC.

This clonotype was recorded only once. The genes are TRBV7-3 and TRBJ2-7; no clear D. Germline CDR1 is SGHTA and CDR2 is FQGTGA. The germline V and J ends were trimmed by 4 bases and 7 bases, with 14 bases remaining between them. This CDR3 contains 13 residues. CDR3 amino acids: CASSSTPLGEQYF. The CDR3 nucleotides read TGTGCCAGCAGCTCGACTCCCTTGGGGGAGCAGTACTTC.

The genes are TRBV11-2 and TRBJ2-5; a weak D match, TRBD1 (6 bases). In germline, CDR1 is SGHAT, CDR2 FQNNGV. CDR3 length: 15 amino acids. V lost 5 bases, J lost 3 bases, and 16 bases lay in between. The CDR3 bases are TGTGCCAGCAGCGCTCCCGGACAGCCCAAAGAGACCCAGTACTTC. It encodes CASSAPGQPKETQYF.

This clonotype was seen repeatedly, ten times or more. DNA for the CDR3: TGTGCCAGTAGTGGCAGTGGATGGGGCATTAGCAATCAGCCCCAGCATTTT. This translates into CASSGSGWGISNQPQHF. The chain combines TRBV19 with TRBJ1-5, with a weak D call TRBD1 (5 bases). CDR1 is LNHDA and CDR2 is SQIVND in the germline V gene (reference sequence). Trimming pared 5 bases from V and 0 bases from J, leaving 17 bases between. The CDR3 spans 17 residues.

This clonotype was recorded at least ten times. This chain connects TRBV7-9 to TRBJ2-7; D perhaps matches TRBD1 (5 bases). The germline V gene encodes CDR1 SEHNR and CDR2 FQNEAQ (reference sequence). The V end lost 1 base, the J end lost 1 base, and 8 bases lay between the germline ends. This CDR3 contains 14 residues. CDR3: CASSLGQNSYEQYF. The CDR3 nucleotides read TGTGCCAGCAGCTTAGGACAGAATTCCTACGAGCAGTACTTC. Full variable domain (outside the CDR3, taken from reference TRBV7-9 and TRBJ2-7): DTGVSQNPRHKITKRGQNVTFRCDPISEHNRLYWYRQTLGQGPEFLTYFQNEAQLEKSRLLSDRFSAERPKGSFSTLEIQRTEQGDSAMYLCASSLGQNSYEQYFGPGTRLTVT.

As for this clonotype: One end of the junction fails to match germline, which may point to a read error. The chain is built from TRBV10-3 and TRBJ1-5, with D perhaps TRBD1 (5 bases). Germline CDR1 and CDR2: ENHRY and SYGVKD. The CDR3 sequence is 15 residues long. The CDR3 nucleotides read TGTGCCAGCAGTTCCCCGTGGGGGTACAATCATCCCCAGCATTTT. Residues: CASSSPWGYNHPQHF.

The chain has TRBV12-5 and TRBJ1-2, with D uncertain. In germline, CDR1 is LGHNT, CDR2 FRNRAP. V was shortened by 3 bases and J by 8 bases, with 4 bases between the two germline ends. The CDR3 loop spans 10 amino acids. The CDR3 loop reads CASGLVGYTF. CDR3 coding DNA: TGTGCTAGTGGTTTAGTGGGCTACACCTTC.

This clonotype appeared a few times. The chain carries TRBV20-1 and TRBJ2-2, with D possibly being TRBD1 or TRBD2 (6 bases each). V was clipped by 3 bases and J by 6 bases, with 11 bases between them. CDR1 and CDR2 from the germline V gene are DFQATT and SNEGSKA (reference sequence). This CDR3 is built from 13 residues. This chain's CDR3 is CSARGGLAGELFF. CDR3 in DNA: TGCAGTGCTAGGGGGGGCCTGGCCGGGGAGCTGTTTTTT.

This clonotype has a count of ten or more. The rearrangement uses TRBV6-1 and TRBJ1-1; tentatively, D is TRBD1 (6 bases). V was cut by 1 base and J by 0 bases, with 12 bases left in between. This CDR3 is 16 amino acids long. Germline assignment: CDR1 MNHNS and CDR2 SASEGT. The chain's CDR3 is CASSEGWTEVNTEAFF. The CDR3 nucleotides are TGTGCCAGCAGTGAAGGATGGACAGAAGTGAACACTGAAGCTTTCTTT.